The 27 T cell receptor beta chains presented below share a single source sample, sequenced in a study of T cell repertoires in cytomegalovirus infection. Antigens of these TCRs are unknown. Each CDR3 protein is one row after TCRdb ran MiXCR on the reads. The table records under 300,000 distinct CDR3 sequences, 20% to 25% of them present only once. The sequences come from cultured PBMCs, collected from culture after CMV antigen stimulation. The receptors here all came from a human donor in good health (CMV status not recorded). Some clones in this sample may be carry-over from other donors' samples.

In this sample, this clonotype turned up a few times. V is TRBV7-2 and J is TRBJ2-4; possibly TRBD1 or TRBD2 for D (6 bases each). Germline assignment: CDR1 SGHTA and CDR2 FQGNSA. Trimming cost V 1 base and J 1 base, with 23 bases left between them. The CDR3 runs 20 residues. The CDR3, as DNA: TGTGCCAGCAGCTTAGAGCCGGGGGTGTGGGGGGCGCATGCCAAAAACATTCAGTACTTC. Protein: CASSLEPGVWGAHAKNIQYF. The full variable domain, completed using reference TRBV7-2 and TRBJ2-4, is GAGVSQSPSNKVTEKGKDVELRCDPISGHTALYWYRQSLGQGLEFLIYFQGNSAPDKSGLPSDRFSAERTGGSVSTLTIQRTQQEDSAVYLCASSLEPGVWGAHAKNIQYFGAGTRLSVL.

This clonotype was observed at least ten times. This chain joins TRBV7-6 and TRBJ2-1; 10 nucleotides match TRBD1. Germline-derived CDR1 and CDR2 are SGHVS and FNYEAQ. J gave up 8 bases and V 5 bases, and 9 bases lay outside the gene matches. The CDR3 runs 15 residues. The CDR3 loop reads CASSLGQGFGDEQFF. The DNA of the CDR3 is TGTGCCAGCAGCCTGGGACAGGGGTTCGGTGATGAGCAGTTCTTC.

The chain joins TRBV2 to TRBJ2-7; D call uncertain. The CDR3 spans 13 residues. Trimming removed 7 bases at V and 1 base at J, with 11 bases between. Germline V gene sequence: CDR1 SNHLY, CDR2 FYNNEI. CDR3 in amino acids: CASKQSPSYEQYF. The CDR3 DNA follows: TGTGCCAGCAAGCAGTCCCCTTCCTACGAGCAGTACTTC. Based on the CDR3 plus reference TRBV2 and TRBJ2-7, the full variable domain is EPEVTQTPSHQVTQMGQEVILRCVPISNHLYFYWYRQILGQKVEFLVSFYNNEISEKSEIFDDQFSVERPDGSNFTLKIRSTKLEDSAMYFCASKQSPSYEQYFGPGTRLTVT.

The chain links TRBV20-1 to TRBJ2-7; 10 bases match TRBD1. V dropped 1 base and J dropped 5; count of bases not matched to a gene: 8. This CDR3 is built from 15 residues. The V gene's germline CDR1 is DFQATT and CDR2 SNEGSKA (reference sequence). CDR3 nucleotides: TGCAGTGCTAGAGGGCCGGGACAGGGGAACCACGAGCAGTACTTC. Translation gives CSARGPGQGNHEQYF.

This clonotype was recorded a few times. The chain couples TRBV7-2 to TRBJ1-6; D gene uncertain. Trimming stripped 5 bases from V and 7 bases from J, with 15 bases between. CDR3 length equals 15 residues. Germline V gene lookup returns CDR1 SGHTA and CDR2 FQGNSA. The DNA for the CDR3 is TGTGCCAGCAGCCCCCTAGCACGGAAAAATTCACCCCTCCACTTT. This encodes CASSPLARKNSPLHF.

V is TRBV27 and J is TRBJ2-3; no firm D call. The V and J ends lost 0 bases and 2 bases respectively, with 9 bases between them. CDR1 and CDR2 from the germline V gene are MNHEY and SMNVEV (reference sequence). The CDR3 is 15 residues long. The CDR3 DNA is TGTGCCAGCAGTTTATCGAAGTCTTCCACAGATACGCAGTATTTT. It codes for CASSLSKSSTDTQYF.

The sample holds many counts of this clonotype. This chain links TRBV6-2 or TRBV6-3 with TRBJ2-1, with TRBD2 identical over 11 bases. CDR3 length equals 17 residues. Trimming took 5 bases from V and 2 from J; bases not matched to a gene: 8. Germline V gene data show CDR1 as MNHEY and CDR2 as SVGEGT. The CDR3 DNA reads TGTGCCAGCAGTGGCCTAGCGGGAGGAGAAGCCTACAATGAGCAGTTCTTC. Residues: CASSGLAGGEAYNEQFF.

The rearrangement links TRBV2 to TRBJ1-1; D unclear. This CDR3 contains 13 residues. CDR1 SNHLY and CDR2 FYNNEI come from the germline V gene. V was pared by 2 bases and J by 5 bases, with 9 bases between. This chain's CDR3 is CASSEFGLTEAFF. In DNA form, the CDR3 reads TGTGCCAGCAGTGAATTTGGGCTGACTGAAGCTTTCTTT. Variable domain in full (rest from reference TRBV2 and TRBJ1-1): EPEVTQTPSHQVTQMGQEVILRCVPISNHLYFYWYRQILGQKVEFLVSFYNNEISEKSEIFDDQFSVERPDGSNFTLKIRSTKLEDSAMYFCASSEFGLTEAFFGQGTRLTVV.

This clonotype was seen many times. The CDR3 spells CASSYSRENEQFF. DNA for the CDR3: TGTGCCAGCAGTTACTCGAGAGAAAATGAGCAGTTCTTC. This chain uses TRBV6-2 or TRBV6-3 with TRBJ2-1; D is unresolved. The germline gives CDR1 MNHEY, CDR2 SVGEGT. CDR3 size: 13 residues. The V and J ends lost 0 bases and 7 bases respectively, with 7 bases between them.

J is TRBJ2-1 and V is TRBV15, with D perhaps matching TRBD2 (6 bases). Trimming shortened V by 0 bases and J by 2 bases, and 14 bases separated the two germline ends. The CDR3 consists of 17 residues. Germline assignment: CDR1 LNHNV and CDR2 YYDKDF (reference sequence). The CDR3 protein is CATSRDLGLSPYNEQFF. The CDR3 region has the DNA TGTGCCACCAGCAGAGATTTGGGACTTTCCCCCTACAATGAGCAGTTCTTC.

This clonotype was observed at least ten times. This sequence joins TRBV11-2 and TRBJ2-7; 12 bases agree with TRBD2. Germline V CDR1 and CDR2: SGHAT, FQNNGV. Trimming cost V 1 base and J 3 bases; bases outside gene matches: 4. CDR3 length: 16 amino acids. The CDR3 reads CASSLGLAGVDYEQYF. The CDR3 nucleotides read TGTGCCAGCAGCTTAGGACTAGCGGGAGTAGACTACGAGCAGTACTTC.

For the CDR3, the DNA is TGTGCCAGCAGTTACTCTCGGACAGGGGTAACTGAAGCTTTCTTT. This encodes CASSYSRTGVTEAFF. The rearrangement links TRBV6-5 to TRBJ1-1; 9 bases line up with TRBD1. Per germline, CDR1 MNHEY and CDR2 SVGAGI. V dropped 0 bases and J dropped 5; count of bases not matched to a gene: 4. CDR3 length: 15 amino acids.

The chain recombines TRBV19 with TRBJ1-1; 9 bases match TRBD1. CDR3 length: 15 residues. The ends lost 6 bases at V and 3 bases at J; junction bases unmatched: 8. From germline, CDR1 is LNHDA and CDR2 SQIVND (reference sequence). CDR3 DNA sequence: TGTGCCAGTAGGCTAACAGGGGGCCTTTACACTGAAGCTTTCTTT. It specifies CASRLTGGLYTEAFF.

This clonotype was observed many times. The chain has TRBV6-1 and TRBJ1-1; no clear D. The CDR3 totals 11 residues. Deletions cut 4 bases from V and 8 bases from J, with 8 bases between. CDR1 is MNHNS and CDR2 is SASEGT in the germline V gene. The CDR3 DNA sequence: TGTGCCAGCAGTGCATGGGAGGAAGCTTTCTTT. Amino acid sequence: CASSAWEEAFF.

J is TRBJ2-5 and V is TRBV7-2, with 10 bases lining up with TRBD1. This CDR3 spans 15 amino acids. V gave up 3 bases and J gave up 5 bases; unmatched junction bases: 6. Germline V gene lookup returns CDR1 SGHTA and CDR2 FQGNSA. This CDR3 reads CASSFGQGVLETQYF. The CDR3 DNA sequence: TGTGCCAGCAGCTTCGGACAGGGGGTTCTCGAGACCCAGTACTTC.

The chain has TRBV4-3 and TRBJ2-1; a weak D match, TRBD2 (6 bases). Germline CDR1 reads LGHNA; CDR2 reads YSLEER. This CDR3 comprises 17 residues. Trimming shortened V by 0 bases and J by 4 bases, and 16 bases separated the two germline ends. The chain's CDR3 is CASSQELLLADYNEQFF. Here the CDR3 DNA reads TGCGCCAGCAGCCAAGAACTTTTACTAGCCGATTACAATGAGCAGTTCTTC.

In its sample, this clonotype was seen a few times. This chain uses TRBV6-2 or TRBV6-3 with TRBJ1-5, with 8 bases lining up with TRBD1. There are 17 residues in the CDR3. After removal of 4 bases from V and 0 bases from J, the junction contained 8 bases not matched to a gene. CDR1 is MNHEY, CDR2 SVGEGT, per germline. The CDR3 sequence is CASSSWTGQGSNQPQHF. The CDR3 DNA follows: TGTGCCAGCAGTTCATGGACAGGGCAGGGTAGCAATCAGCCCCAGCATTTT.

The chain carries TRBV12-3 or TRBV12-4 and TRBJ1-3, with unresolved D. With 3 bases removed from V and 6 bases from J, the gap between germline ends came to 9 bases. The CDR3 is made up of 13 amino acids. The CDR3 region is CASSFIGENTIYF. The DNA for the CDR3 is TGTGCCAGCAGTTTTATAGGTGAAAACACCATATATTTT.

This clonotype was seen a few times. The CDR3 nucleotides are TGCGCCAGCAGCCCAGGACTAGGAGGGGACCAAGAGACCCAGTACTTC. It is translated as CASSPGLGGDQETQYF. The chain couples TRBV4-3 to TRBJ2-5; TRBD2 matches 7 bases. V lost 4 bases and J lost 0; bases outside the gene matches: 8. Per the germline V gene, CDR1 is LGHNA and CDR2 is YSLEER. The CDR3 covers 16 residues.

V usage is TRBV9 and J usage is TRBJ2-1; D gene unclear. The V gene's germline CDR1 is SGDLS and CDR2 YYNGEE. This CDR3 has 15 residues. The V and J ends lost 1 base and 0 bases respectively, with 8 bases between them. The CDR3 reads CASSVTASSYNEQFF. Written as DNA, the CDR3 is TGTGCCAGCAGCGTAACAGCGAGCTCCTACAATGAGCAGTTCTTC.

Ten or more counts support this clonotype. This chain connects TRBV6-2 or TRBV6-3 to TRBJ1-1; D unclear. This CDR3 has 13 amino acids. The germline V and J ends were trimmed by 6 bases and 0 bases, with 8 bases remaining between them. Germline V lookup: CDR1 MNHEY, CDR2 SVGEGT. This chain's CDR3 is CASRQLMNTEAFF. The CDR3 region has the DNA TGTGCCAGCAGGCAACTCATGAACACTGAAGCTTTCTTT.

The rearrangement links TRBV5-6 to TRBJ2-2; the D gene is possibly TRBD2 (5 bases). This CDR3 has 15 residues. Per germline, CDR1 SGHDT and CDR2 YYEEEE. V lost 4 bases and J 7 bases, leaving 17 bases between the germline ends. The CDR3 region is CASSPSTGFLGELFF. CDR3 coding DNA: TGTGCCAGCAGCCCCTCCACGGGGTTCCTCGGGGAGCTGTTTTTT.

In its sample, this clonotype was seen a few times. The V and J genes are TRBV7-8 and TRBJ2-5; TRBD2 agrees at 10 bases. V gave up 3 bases and J gave up 1 base; unmatched junction bases: 5. Per the germline V gene, CDR1 is SGHVS and CDR2 is FQNEAQ. CDR3 length equals 16 residues. CDR3 DNA sequence: TGTGCCAGCAGCTTCTCCGGGACTAGCGCCCAAGAGACCCAGTACTTC. Protein product: CASSFSGTSAQETQYF.

This clonotype has ten or more counts. The chain combines TRBV4-1 with TRBJ1-3, with D perhaps TRBD1 (5 bases). CDR1 is MGHRA, CDR2 YSYEKL, per germline. The V gene lost 0 bases and the J gene lost 2 bases, with 11 bases spanning the gap. This CDR3 is built from 16 residues. The CDR3 DNA reads as TGCGCCAGCAGCCAAGATGGGGGATCCACTGGAAACACCATATATTTT. Translating it yields CASSQDGGSTGNTIYF.

The chain employs TRBV7-9 and TRBJ1-2; no reliable D call. CDR3 size: 15 residues. Trimming left V 5 bases short and J 4 bases short, with 17 bases between. The germline CDR1 and CDR2 sequences are SEHNR and FQNEAQ (reference sequence). CDR3 residues: CASSPNVLVIYGYTF. Written as DNA, the CDR3 is TGTGCCAGCAGCCCCAACGTTTTGGTAATCTATGGCTACACCTTC.

This clonotype was counted a few times. The chain joins TRBV12-3 or TRBV12-4 to TRBJ1-3; D not certain. Trimming cost V 4 bases and J 0 bases, with 10 bases left between them. CDR3 length equals 15 residues. The CDR3 sequence: CASSYGLLSGNTIYF. The CDR3 coding sequence is TGTGCCAGCAGTTACGGACTGCTCTCTGGAAACACCATATATTTT.

The chain employs TRBV27 and TRBJ2-5, with a possible D match to TRBD2 (5 bases). The germline V and J ends were trimmed by 3 bases and 7 bases, with 12 bases remaining between them. The CDR3 contains 13 residues. CDR1 and CDR2 from the germline V gene are MNHEY and SMNVEV (reference sequence). In DNA form, the CDR3 reads TGTGCCAGCAGTTTGGGTGGGAGAACGACCCAGTACTTC. It encodes CASSLGGRTTQYF.